This T cell receptor (beta chain) was sequenced in a study of cytomegalovirus exposure and HLA in healthy donors (dated by TCRdb to 2016 to 2017). Regarding the complete study: According to an earlier analysis of several hundred of the donors, about 179 million T cells yielded 117 million unique TCR beta sequences and less than 300 Gb of sequence data. Both class I and class II loci were covered by HLA typing, at four-digit resolution. The aim of the study was to test whether cataloging public T cell receptors could identify signatures of past pathogen exposure. Alongside the repertoire data, information on donor age, sex, ethnicity and CMV serostatus was compiled. Rather than using new phenotypic data, the later analysis identified candidate immune exposures from TCR beta sequences and from how often those sequences occurred across donors. Among about 410 genotyped donors of the cohort, an average of roughly 230,000 unique TCR beta nucleotide sequences was sequenced per donor, of which about 18% were non-productive. A later analysis re-examined previously published TCR beta repertoires from more than 600 donors and added high-resolution HLA genotyping to investigate patterns of TCR occurrence. Of the roughly 400 genotyped donors, about 80% fell in the genetic ancestry cluster associated with self-reported Caucasian donors. Using immunosequencing, the study profiled T cell repertoires from about 620 subjects and related those repertoires to cytomegalovirus serostatus. Along with the approximately 700-subject first cohort, a separate validation cohort of over a hundred different subjects was used. In a later genetic analysis, genome-wide SNP genotypes for 398 of the 666 donors were used, and that subset was treated as a discovery cohort. About 310 gigabases of sequencing data and 70 million to 85 million unique TCR sequences were included in an early release covering about 700 HLA-typed donors. Typing coverage differed by locus: A, B, C, DRB1 and DQB1 were typed in about 620-640 donors, DQA1 in approximately 520, DPA1 in over 600, and DPB1 in around 490. All discovery cohort repertoires had been generated on a single sequencing platform. The study combined high-throughput TCR immunosequencing, statistical association of individual TCRs with disease status, and machine learning to predict cytomegalovirus infection status. Five DR-DQ haplotypes were treated as single units for association and clustering because of strong linkage in the cohort. To decide whether each TCR beta V gene segment behaved as functional or pseudogenic, an earlier analysis of some 600 of the donors relied on high-throughput TCR beta sequencing.

Results and caveats for the whole study, not just this receptor: The sequencing pipeline was judged likely to have produced a cluster of highly shared sequence variants as a technical artifact. In a later analysis, HLA-associated TCR beta chains were found to be more clonally expanded and to have lower generation probabilities than equally common non-associated chains. Linkage disequilibrium might explain the correlated functional status among segregating V segments, but an unknown experimental factor could not be excluded. According to a later analysis, most CMV-associated TCR beta chains appeared to be HLA-restricted, and the HLA associations seemed to be driven largely by CMV exposure. Compared with the roughly 670-donor mean, donors in an Asian-associated ancestry cluster had fewer N-insertions in productive TCRs, according to a later genetic analysis. According to the authors, the approach could potentially be generalized to other disease states and immunological phenotypes. In vitro tests confirmed that a few of the cytomegalovirus-associated TCR beta chains recognize cytomegalovirus antigens. Because some donors lacked HLA typing at each locus, the association tests relied only on the typed subset. This cohort had only TCR beta chains sequenced, and the lack of alpha or paired-chain data limited which features could be detected. Several of the top co-occurrence clusters appeared to be linked to parvovirus B19, influenza, CMV and Epstein-Barr virus, according to a later analysis. Some IMGT-functional V segments, including TRBV6-2 and TRBV6-3, could not be distinguished by the 87-base-pair reads and were therefore excluded. A further reported finding was that TCR beta sequences accurately predicted the HLA-A and HLA-B alleles for most subjects in the first cohort. The classifier was reported to diagnose cytomegalovirus status with high specificity and sensitivity in both the original and validation cohorts. Immune exposure information for the cohort was limited to CMV serostatus. The presence/absence analyses assumed that sequencing depth was roughly uniform across donors, and that assumption may not be true. Over 15 rarely observed V segments, including chromosome 9 orphons, were excluded from the earlier analysis of several hundred of the donors because counts were too low. At a false discovery rate of 0.05, a later analysis linked under 20,000 TCR beta sequences to specific HLA alleles. A total of 150 or so TCR beta chains were listed by the study as associated with cytomegalovirus. According to a later analysis, TCR association rates differed among HLA loci, with DRB1 alleles showing the most associated TCRs and HLA-C alleles showing the fewest. Most TCR sequences were observed very rarely across donors, whereas some public TCRs were present in many individuals. V-gene and J-gene trimming of TCR beta chains was associated with a missense DCLRE1C variant in a later genetic analysis, and the association was replicated in an independent cohort. When HLA alleles, especially DR and DQ, strongly co-occurred, attributing TCR associations to individual alleles was difficult. Broadly in line with IMGT annotations, most TCR beta V segments showed up in productive rearrangements about 90% or about 30% of the time in an earlier analysis of 587 of the donors.

A remark on this clone: The antigen this receptor binds is unknown. Base qualities are not at hand, and no much larger clone is one base apart.

As encoded in the germline V gene (reference sequence), CDR1 is MNHEY while CDR2 is SMNVEV. The CDR3 contains 17 residues, cysteine and phenylalanine counted. The entry retains the CDR3 DNA only, 51 bases that are in frame from base 1. Trimmed from V: 6 bases; trimmed from J: 1 base; junction bases lacking a gene match: 10. The cohort was made up of about 670 healthy bone marrow donors. At the time of sampling, all cohort members were nominally healthy, though unrecorded immune exposures were likely present. The donor tested CMV seronegative, placing the donor among the 352 seronegative members of the cohort. Every donor gave a peripheral blood sample, and the peripheral blood mononuclear cells from that sample were used for TCR beta sequencing. Genomic DNA extraction from the blood cell samples was performed with the Qiagen DNeasy Blood Extraction Kit. Library prep was done by the immunoSEQ multiplex PCR assay. The multiplex PCR relied on a mix of 60 forward primers for TCR Vbeta segments and 13 reverse primers for TCR Jbeta segments. Amplification of the CDR3 region of rearranged TCR beta genes was performed with a multiplex PCR assay on genomic DNA. The Illumina HiSeq System was used to sequence the amplified TCR beta libraries as 87-base-pair reads. For the original study's pipeline: In a later analysis, around 80 million unique TCR beta chains were counted across the roughly 700 repertoires, and roughly 11 million of these chains were shared by at least two donors. Raw reads were error-corrected and collapsed into unique sequences by a nearest-neighbor algorithm in which closely related sequences were merged to remove PCR and sequencing errors. Alignment of CDR3 sequences to IMGT reference sequences was used to assign V, D and J gene segments. For a sequence to be retained, at least a six-nucleotide match to both a V gene segment and a J gene segment was required. Rearrangements were called productive when the CDR3 lacked stop codons and stayed in frame with V and J; all others were non-productive. Following IMGT convention, CDR3 was defined as the stretch from the second conserved V-encoded cysteine up to the conserved J-encoded phenylalanine. In an earlier analysis of more than 550 of the donors, sequences lacking an unambiguous match to a single V gene segment were excluded. An earlier analysis of several hundred of the donors called V segments functional above 56.7% productive rearrangements and segregating when the between-donor standard deviation exceeded 5%. A statistical classification framework was built for diagnosing cytomegalovirus status from the catalog of TCR beta chain sequences. In a later analysis, TCR nucleotide sequences were compared against IMGT/GENE-DB human TR gene sequences so that V and J genes could be assigned. Using the TCRdist pipeline, a later analysis assigned CDR3 sequences along with most-parsimonious VDJ recombination scenarios. In a later analysis, each TCR beta chain was defined by its CDR3 amino acid sequence together with its V-gene family, and reads without a unique V-gene family were excluded. In a later analysis, several hundred highly shared, low-generation-probability nucleotide sequences were removed to address suspected cross-contamination and a sequencing artifact. In a later analysis, a clonal expansion index for each public chain was calculated from normalized within-repertoire ranks of inferred template counts. In a later analysis, generation probabilities were computed using a VDJ recombination model fitted to out-of-frame rearrangements, and the results were checked against IGoR. Hypergeometric tests were used in a later analysis to score TCR-TCR, TCR-HLA and TCR-CMV co-occurrence, with a repertoire-size bias correction applied to the TCR pairs. False discovery rates were estimated in a later analysis by permuting HLA or CMV assignments 20 times. A later analysis grouped co-occurring TCRs with DBSCAN, adding TCRdist sequence similarity when clustering within HLA-allele-positive subsets. Repertoires with fewer than 30,000 or more than 120,000 public chains, plus five repertoires with anomalous nucleotide sharing, were excluded from co-occurrence clustering. This is the immuneACCESS table as TCRdb keeps it, with only in-frame sequences that have V and J called. A part of the clones is gone; compared with another copy, unresolved V genes explain less than half, and the rest is unexplained. That table is the source of V, J and clone size, and D and trimming were worked out from the DNA. In all, the sample holds around 130,000 clones, and around 83% of those were seen once. The ten largest clonotypes hold 0.95% to 1.5% of the sample.

What was sequenced was PBMCs. This clonotype was sampled from a girl aged 2-10 years in good health and CMV-seronegative. The chain was built from TRBV27 and TRBJ2-1; TRBD2 lines up with 9 middle nucleotides. CDR3 region: CASRKTLAGNSYNEQFF. The bases are TGTGCCAGCAGAAAAACCCTAGCGGGAAATTCCTACAATGAGCAGTTCTTC.